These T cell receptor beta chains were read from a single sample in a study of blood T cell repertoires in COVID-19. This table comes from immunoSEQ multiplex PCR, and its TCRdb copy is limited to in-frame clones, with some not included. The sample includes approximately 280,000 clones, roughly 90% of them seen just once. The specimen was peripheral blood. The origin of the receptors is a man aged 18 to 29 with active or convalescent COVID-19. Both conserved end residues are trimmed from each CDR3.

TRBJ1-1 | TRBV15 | ATSAGWGTEAF
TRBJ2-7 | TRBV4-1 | ASSLNTGTGYEQY
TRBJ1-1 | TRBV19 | ASSLQRNTEAF
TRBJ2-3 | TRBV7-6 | ASSPWGVSDTQY
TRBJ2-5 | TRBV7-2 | ASSWTSGGPQETQY
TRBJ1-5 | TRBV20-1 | SASGRAYSNQPQH
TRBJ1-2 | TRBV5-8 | ASSPRGSYGYT
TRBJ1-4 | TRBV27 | ASSFWEGEKLF
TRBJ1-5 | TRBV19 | ASSIASGQPQPQH
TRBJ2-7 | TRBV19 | ASTRGGHGDEQY
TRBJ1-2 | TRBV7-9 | ASSFSSPQGTGHYGYT